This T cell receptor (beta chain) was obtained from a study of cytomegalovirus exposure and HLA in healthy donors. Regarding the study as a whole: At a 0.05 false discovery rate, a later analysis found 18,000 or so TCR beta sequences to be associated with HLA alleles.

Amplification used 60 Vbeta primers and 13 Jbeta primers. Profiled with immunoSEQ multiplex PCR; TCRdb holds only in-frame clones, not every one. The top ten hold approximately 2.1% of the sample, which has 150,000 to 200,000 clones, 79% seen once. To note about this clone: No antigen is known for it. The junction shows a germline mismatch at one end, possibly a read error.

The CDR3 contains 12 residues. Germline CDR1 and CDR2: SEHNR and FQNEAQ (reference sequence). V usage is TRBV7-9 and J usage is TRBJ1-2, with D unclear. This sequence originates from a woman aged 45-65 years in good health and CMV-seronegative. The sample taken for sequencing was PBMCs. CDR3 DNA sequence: TGTTCCAGCAGCTTAGGAGGGATGGGCTACACCTTC. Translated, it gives CSSSLGGMGYTF.